This entry is about one T cell receptor beta chain. As yet, its antigen is unknown. These data are taken from a study of beta chain features in type 1 diabetes. Whole-study context: Examination of sorted cells across all samples involved 100 million or so cells. Findings and limits, study-wide: Type 1 diabetes patients had moderately but significantly shorter TCRB CDR3s in all four CD4+ subsets.

V lost 6 bases to trimming and J lost 2 bases, with 11 bases between them. Germline V gives CDR1 MNHEY, CDR2 SVGAGI. The CDR3 length is 14 residues. The sequenced template was cDNA made from the entire isolated RNA. Some clones are missing from TCRdb's copy, which holds only in-frame ones; the method was immunoSEQ multiplex PCR. Of roughly 150,000 clones in the sample, roughly 9% were seen once. V gene TRBV6-5 combines with J gene TRBJ2-1, with D possibly matching TRBD2 (5 bases). This receptor was identified in a woman under 40 with type 1 diabetes. The sequenced sample was central memory CD4+ T cells from blood. The CDR3 sequence: CASRAAVAYNEQFF. DNA of the CDR3: TGTGCCAGCAGAGCAGCGGTTGCCTACAATGAGCAGTTCTTC.